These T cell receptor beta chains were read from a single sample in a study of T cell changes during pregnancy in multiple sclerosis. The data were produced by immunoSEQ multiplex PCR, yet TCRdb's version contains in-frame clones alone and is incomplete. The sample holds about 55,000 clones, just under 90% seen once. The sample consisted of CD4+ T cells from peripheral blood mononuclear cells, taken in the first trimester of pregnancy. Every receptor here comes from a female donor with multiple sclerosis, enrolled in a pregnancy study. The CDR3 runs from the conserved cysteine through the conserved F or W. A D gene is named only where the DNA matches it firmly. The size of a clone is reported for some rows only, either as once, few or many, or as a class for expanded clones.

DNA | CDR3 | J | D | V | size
TGTGCCAGCAGCCTTATAGCGGGAGCCCAATCCTACAATGAGCAGTTCTTC | CASSLIAGAQSYNEQFF | TRBJ2-1 | TRBD2 | TRBV7-9 | .
TGTGCCAGCAGCTTTCAGGGGAGAGCAAAAAAAGATACGCAGTATTTT | CASSFQGRAKKDTQYF | TRBJ2-3 | . | TRBV7-9 | few
TGTGCCAGCTCACCACGGCTCGAGATGGAGGAAAAACTGTTTTTT | CASSPRLEMEEKLFF | TRBJ1-4 | . | TRBV18 | .
TGTGCCAGCAGCAAACCCGGGACTAGCGGGAGCACCGGGGAGCTGTTTTTT | CASSKPGTSGSTGELFF | TRBJ2-2 | TRBD2 | TRBV7-9 | .
TGTGCCAGCGGGTCTCGCGACAGGGGCTCCTACAATGAGCAGTTCTTC | CASGSRDRGSYNEQFF | TRBJ2-1 | TRBD1 | TRBV5-6 | .
TGTGCCAGCAAGAGCGGGGCAAACACCGGGGAGCTGTTTTTT | CASKSGANTGELFF | TRBJ2-2 | TRBD2 | TRBV6-5 | .
TGTGCCAGCAGCTTAGACAGGGGAACCTACTCCTACGAGCAGTACTTC | CASSLDRGTYSYEQYF | TRBJ2-7 | TRBD1 | TRBV7-2 | once
TGTGCCAGCAGAAACCCGACAGGGGGACCAGATACGCAGTATTTT | CASRNPTGGPDTQYF | TRBJ2-3 | TRBD1 | TRBV6-5 | .
TGTGCCAGCAGTTGGGCTAGCGGGAACAATGAGCAGTTCTTC | CASSWASGNNEQFF | TRBJ2-1 | TRBD2 | TRBV28 | .
TGTGCCAGCAGCGTAGCGGCAGGGCCGAACACTGAAGCTTTCTTT | CASSVAAGPNTEAFF | TRBJ1-1 | . | TRBV9 | .
TGTGCCACCCGGAATATAGCGGGGGAGGAGACCCAGTACTTC | CATRNIAGEETQYF | TRBJ2-5 | TRBD2 | TRBV6-1 | .
TGCGCCAGCAGCCCACCGCCGGGACTAGCGGGGGAGATCTCCTACGAGCAGTACTTC | CASSPPPGLAGEISYEQYF | TRBJ2-7 | TRBD2 | TRBV4-1 | .
TGTGCCAGCAGCTTGGTAGGTTCCGAGCCCCGGGGCACAGATACGCAGTATTTT | CASSLVGSEPRGTDTQYF | TRBJ2-3 | . | TRBV5-5 | .
TGTGCCAGCAGCTTAGCTATAGGGGACACTGAAGCTTTCTTT | CASSLAIGDTEAFF | TRBJ1-1 | . | TRBV7-2 | .
TGTGCCAGCAGCTCCCGGGGAGTCACGGGCACAGATACGCAGTATTTT | CASSSRGVTGTDTQYF | TRBJ2-3 | . | TRBV7-2 | .
TGTGCCAGCAGTCGAAGGGACAGGGAGGGGGCCCAGTACTTC | CASSRRDREGAQYF | TRBJ2-5 | TRBD1 | TRBV2 | .
TGTGCCAGCAGAACCACAGGGGTGTACGAGCAGTACTTC | CASRTTGVYEQYF | TRBJ2-7 | TRBD1 | TRBV28 | .
TGCGCCAGCAGCCGCTCGTCGAGCTCCTACAATGAGCAGTTCTTC | CASSRSSSSYNEQFF | TRBJ2-1 | . | TRBV4-3 | .
TGTGCCAGCAGCCAAGGGACATTAAGCTCTGGAAACACCATATATTTT | CASSQGTLSSGNTIYF | TRBJ1-3 | . | TRBV11-1 | .
TGTGCCAGCAGCTTCAACAGGGAATACGAGCAGTACTTC | CASSFNREYEQYF | TRBJ2-7 | . | TRBV5-5 | few
TGTGCCAGCAGCTTCCTGGGCGGGAGGGTCTGGGAGCAGTATTTT | CASSFLGGRVWEQYF | TRBJ2-3 | TRBD2 | TRBV7-6 | .
TGCGCCAGCAGCCCGTCCGGGACAGGGGGGCTAGCCAAAAACATTCAGTACTTC | CASSPSGTGGLAKNIQYF | TRBJ2-4 | TRBD1 | TRBV4-1 | .
TGCAGCGTTCGACAGGCTTCCTACGAGCAGTACTTC | CSVRQASYEQYF | TRBJ2-7 | . | TRBV29-1 | .
TGTGCCAGCAGCTTCAGAGAAAAACTGTTTTTT | CASSFREKLFF | TRBJ1-4 | . | TRBV5-5 | .
TGTGCCAGTAAAGGGGCAGCCCAATACAATGAGCAGTTCTTC | CASKGAAQYNEQFF | TRBJ2-1 | . | TRBV19 | .
TGTGCCAGCAGTTTTGGGGGGGCCAGAGAGACCCAGTACTTC | CASSFGGARETQYF | TRBJ2-5 | . | TRBV28 | .
TGTGCCAGCTCACAGGACAGGGCCTATCGGCCCCAGCATTTT | CASSQDRAYRPQHF | TRBJ1-5 | TRBD1 | TRBV18 | .
TGTGCCAGCAGTCCGCTGACAGGGCGCATGAACACTGAAGCTTTCTTT | CASSPLTGRMNTEAFF | TRBJ1-1 | TRBD1 | TRBV6-6 | .
TGTGCCAGCAGCTGGGGGACAGGGGGCGCCTCCTACGAGCAGTACTTC | CASSWGTGGASYEQYF | TRBJ2-7 | TRBD1 | TRBV7-9 | .
TGTGCCAGCAGTAAGGACTCACGGCTTAATGAGCAGTTCTTC | CASSKDSRLNEQFF | TRBJ2-1 | . | TRBV2 | .
TGTGCCACCAGCAGAAGGGGGGGGCAAGAGACCCAGTACTTC | CATSRRGGQETQYF | TRBJ2-5 | . | TRBV15 | .
TGTGCCAGCAGTTCCAACAGTCGGTATGGCTACACCTTC | CASSSNSRYGYTF | TRBJ1-2 | . | TRBV27 | .
TGTGCCTGGAGTCTTAACACCGGGGAGCTGTTTTTT | CAWSLNTGELFF | TRBJ2-2 | . | TRBV30 | .
TGTGCCAGCAGCGTAGACGTATCGACAGGGTGGTCGGACGAGCAGTACTTC | CASSVDVSTGWSDEQYF | TRBJ2-7 | TRBD1 | TRBV9 | .
TGTGCCAGCAGTTACGATGCGGCGGGGGGGCCAGAGACCCAGTACTTC | CASSYDAAGGPETQYF | TRBJ2-5 | TRBD2 | TRBV6-5 | .
TGTGCCAGCAGCCTAACCGGGACAGGGTACGAGCAGTACTTC | CASSLTGTGYEQYF | TRBJ2-7 | TRBD1 | TRBV5-6 | .
TGTGCCAGCAGTTTCCCTCAGGGTGGTATCTATGGCTACACCTTC | CASSFPQGGIYGYTF | TRBJ1-2 | . | TRBV28 | .
TGTGCCTGGAGTGGCGCGTACGAGCAGTACTTC | CAWSGAYEQYF | TRBJ2-7 | . | TRBV30 | .
TGTGCCAGCAGCTTACTGGGGACTATAGCCACCGGGGAGCTGTTTTTT | CASSLLGTIATGELFF | TRBJ2-2 | TRBD2 | TRBV7-9 | once
TGCAGCGTTGCCGGGGGGGTTTCGAATGAGCAGTTCTTC | CSVAGGVSNEQFF | TRBJ2-1 | TRBD2 | TRBV29-1 | .
TGTGCCACCAAGTGGGCAGAGTGGGATACGCAGTATTTT | CATKWAEWDTQYF | TRBJ2-3 | . | TRBV7-9 | .
TGTGCCAGTAGCAAATATCGACAGGGCCGGGACACTGAAGCTTTCTTT | CASSKYRQGRDTEAFF | TRBJ1-1 | TRBD1 | TRBV19 | .
TGTGCCAGCAGCTTATCCGGCGGATTAGAGACCCAGTACTTC | CASSLSGGLETQYF | TRBJ2-5 | . | TRBV11-2 | .